These 21 T cell receptor beta chains share one sample of origin, sequenced in a study of blood T cell repertoires in COVID-19. The assay was immunoSEQ multiplex PCR, and TCRdb's table has in-frame clones only and misses some. This table has 250,000 or so clones, about 88% appearing once. Sequenced material: peripheral blood. Receptors originate from a woman aged 40 to 50 who had recovered from COVID-19.

V and J are TRBV5-1 and TRBJ2-3; no clear D. Trimming cost V 4 bases and J 9 bases, with 12 bases left between them. The CDR3 extends over 12 amino acids. Per the germline V gene, CDR1 is SGHRS and CDR2 is YFSETQ. The CDR3 loop reads CASSPPGSTQYF. The CDR3, as DNA: TGCGCCAGCAGCCCTCCCGGGTCGACGCAGTATTTT.

The chain recombines TRBV6-5 with TRBJ2-5; TRBD2 aligns across 8 bases. The CDR3 consists of 15 residues. The junction had 5 bases not matched to a gene; V was cut back by 5 bases and J by 0 bases. Germline V gene data show CDR1 as MNHEY and CDR2 as SVGAGI. Written as DNA, the CDR3 is TGTGCCAGCAGTCTAGTAGCGGGGAACCAAGAGACCCAGTACTTC. Protein sequence: CASSLVAGNQETQYF.

The V and J genes are TRBV2 and TRBJ1-4, with D perhaps matching TRBD1 (5 bases). Trimming shortened V by 7 bases and J by 8 bases, and 14 bases separated the two germline ends. CDR3 length equals 13 residues. CDR1 is SNHLY and CDR2 is FYNNEI in the germline V gene. The CDR3 nucleotides are TGTGCCAGCACCCCAATGGGGGGGGAAAAACTGTTTTTT. Translating it yields CASTPMGGEKLFF. The whole variable domain, remainder taken from reference TRBV2 and TRBJ1-4, is EPEVTQTPSHQVTQMGQEVILRCVPISNHLYFYWYRQILGQKVEFLVSFYNNEISEKSEIFDDQFSVERPDGSNFTLKIRSTKLEDSAMYFCASTPMGGEKLFFGSGTQLSVL.

CDR3 sequence reads: CASSPVAAPNTGELFF. The CDR3 DNA reads as TGTGCCAGCAGCCCAGTGGCGGCTCCGAACACCGGGGAGCTGTTTTTT. J is TRBJ2-2 and V is TRBV7-2, with no clear D. V gave up 5 bases and J gave up 0 bases, with 13 bases separating them. The CDR3 has 16 amino acids. CDR1 is SGHTA and CDR2 is FQGNSA in the germline V gene. Using reference TRBV7-2 and TRBJ2-2 for the parts outside the CDR3, the full variable domain is GAGVSQSPSNKVTEKGKDVELRCDPISGHTALYWYRQSLGQGLEFLIYFQGNSAPDKSGLPSDRFSAERTGGSVSTLTIQRTQQEDSAVYLCASSPVAAPNTGELFFGEGSRLTVL.

This chain links TRBV30 with TRBJ2-5; possible D gene TRBD2, 5 bases. In germline, CDR1 is GTSNPN, CDR2 SVGIG (reference sequence). This CDR3 region has 15 residues. The V gene lost 2 bases and the J gene lost 0 bases, with 13 bases spanning the gap. The CDR3 sequence is CAWSRGQQDQETQYF. The CDR3 bases are TGTGCCTGGAGTAGAGGGCAGCAAGACCAAGAGACCCAGTACTTC.

The chain is built from TRBV6-4 and TRBJ2-1, with 12 bases that match TRBD2. The length of the CDR3 is 16 residues. After removal of 3 bases from V and 4 bases from J, the junction contained 4 bases not matched to a gene. The germline CDR1 and CDR2 sequences are MRHNA and SNTAGT. The CDR3 nucleotides are TGTGCCAGCAGTGAGCTAGCGGGAGGGCGGTACAATGAGCAGTTCTTC. This gives the protein CASSELAGGRYNEQFF.

This chain links TRBV19 with TRBJ2-4; possibly TRBD2 for D (6 bases). The CDR3 has 13 amino acids. Germline V gene lookup returns CDR1 LNHDA and CDR2 SQIVND (reference sequence). Trimming stripped 8 bases from V and 8 bases from J, with 16 bases between. The CDR3 reads CASRGTLGDIQYF. The DNA of the CDR3 is TGTGCCAGTCGGGGGACCCTAGGGGACATTCAGTACTTC.

A note on this clone: Compared with germline, one end of the junction differs, possibly owing to a read error. The V and J genes are TRBV7-7 and TRBJ2-2; 7 bases match TRBD1. CDR1 is SSHAT, CDR2 FNYEAQ, per germline (reference sequence). The CDR3 has 16 amino acids. The CDR3 loop is CASSLGTDANTGELFF. As DNA, the CDR3 is TGTGCTAGCAGCCTGGGGACAGACGCGAACACCGGGGAGCTGTTTTTT.

The chain combines TRBV7-2 with TRBJ2-1; 8 positions match TRBD2. Germline-derived CDR1 and CDR2 are SGHTA and FQGNSA. V lost 1 base, J lost 8 bases, and 7 bases stayed unmatched. This CDR3 contains 15 residues. CDR3 amino acids: CASSLGGGRLDEQFF. The CDR3 coding sequence is TGTGCCAGCAGCTTAGGGGGCGGGAGGTTGGATGAGCAGTTCTTC.

This clone showed up just a few times. The V call is TRBV10-2, the J call TRBJ2-3; 7 positions match TRBD2. Per germline, CDR1 WSHSY and CDR2 SAAADI. The CDR3 is made up of 13 amino acids. J was trimmed by 0 bases and V by 7 bases; bases with no gene match: 1. CDR3 sequence (DNA): TGCGCCAGCACCGGGGGGAGCACAGATACGCAGTATTTT. Translating gives CASTGGSTDTQYF.

V is TRBV7-9 and J is TRBJ1-1; D perhaps matches TRBD1 (6 bases). This CDR3 comprises 18 residues. Germline V lookup: CDR1 SEHNR, CDR2 FQNEAQ (reference sequence). The V gene lost 5 bases and the J gene lost 4 bases, with 26 bases spanning the gap. The CDR3 DNA reads as TGTGCCAGCAGCCCCGGACAGTGGGCCGGGGTCGGGGTCACTGAAGCTTTCTTT. Encoded protein: CASSPGQWAGVGVTEAFF. Full variable domain (remainder filled in from reference TRBV7-9 and TRBJ1-1): DTGVSQNPRHKITKRGQNVTFRCDPISEHNRLYWYRQTLGQGPEFLTYFQNEAQLEKSRLLSDRFSAERPKGSFSTLEIQRTEQGDSAMYLCASSPGQWAGVGVTEAFFGQGTRLTVV.

This clone appeared once. The rearrangement links TRBV7-8 to TRBJ2-7, with D possibly matching TRBD2 (7 bases). The CDR3 consists of 14 residues. Germline V CDR1 and CDR2: SGHVS, FQNEAQ. With 2 bases removed from V and 4 bases from J, the gap between germline ends came to 12 bases. In DNA form, the CDR3 reads TGTGCCAGCAGCTTAAAGGGGGGGGAATACGAGCAGTACTTC. It specifies CASSLKGGEYEQYF.

The CDR3 region has the DNA TGTGCCATCAGGCGGGGGAGTGAGCAGTTCTTC. This translates into CAIRRGSEQFF. The chain has TRBV10-3 and TRBJ2-1; TRBD2 aligns across 7 bases. The CDR3 is made up of 11 amino acids. Germline V gene sequence: CDR1 ENHRY, CDR2 SYGVKD. Trimming took 6 bases from V and 9 from J; bases not matched to a gene: 2.

The rearrangement links TRBV6-2 or TRBV6-3 to TRBJ2-7; no clear D gene. This CDR3 has 11 amino acids. V lost 4 bases to trimming and J lost 2 bases, with 3 bases between them. Germline V gene data show CDR1 as MNHEY and CDR2 as SVGEGT. CDR3 loop: CASSSAYEQYV. The CDR3 DNA reads as TGTGCCAGCAGTTCCGCCTACGAGCAGTACGTC.

The chain carries TRBV3-1 (or the pseudogene TRBV3-2) and TRBJ1-2, with D tentatively TRBD1 (5 bases). Germline values: CDR1 LGHDT, CDR2 YNNKEL (reference sequence). Deletions cut 4 bases from V and 8 bases from J, with 20 bases between. The CDR3 is 15 amino acids. DNA for the CDR3: TGTGCCAGCAGCCCAGAGCCGAGCAGGGTTGGGGGCTACACCTTC. Protein sequence: CASSPEPSRVGGYTF.

The chain recombines TRBV9 with TRBJ2-1; tentative D call: TRBD2 (5 bases). Trimming cost V 3 bases and J 12 bases, with 13 bases left between them. Germline loops: CDR1 SGDLS, CDR2 YYNGEE. This CDR3 contains 12 residues. CDR3 loop: CASSAPSEAQFF. CDR3 coding DNA: TGTGCCAGCAGCGCCCCCTCGGAGGCGCAGTTCTTC.

CDR3 sequence reads: CASSFYGQGNEKLFF. In DNA form, the CDR3 reads TGTGCCAGCAGTTTCTACGGACAAGGGAATGAAAAACTGTTTTTT. This chain uses TRBV27 with TRBJ1-4; perhaps TRBD1 as D (5 bases). Germline CDR1 is MNHEY and CDR2 is SMNVEV (reference sequence). This CDR3 is 15 amino acids long. The V end was cut by 3 bases, the J end by 5 bases, with 13 bases between.

This clone showed up just a few times. This chain uses TRBV18 with TRBJ2-7; TRBD2 matches 7 bases. Unmatched junction bases numbered 19, after V lost 8 bases and J lost 6 bases. CDR1 and CDR2 (germline): KGHSH, LQKENI. The CDR3 consists of 16 residues. The CDR3 here is CASQRPGAGDLSEQYF. As DNA, the CDR3 is TGTGCCAGCCAACGCCCTGGGGCGGGAGACCTCTCCGAGCAGTACTTC.

The rearrangement links TRBV29-1 to TRBJ1-5; D call uncertain. Per germline, CDR1 SQVTM and CDR2 ANQGSEA. V lost 4 bases, J lost 0 bases, and 7 bases lay in between. The CDR3 sequence is 13 residues long. The CDR3 region has the DNA TGCAGCGTTGGTCGAGATAGCAATCAGCCCCAGCATTTT. Amino acids: CSVGRDSNQPQHF.

The chain employs TRBV19 and TRBJ2-1, with 11 positions matching TRBD2. Germline V lookup: CDR1 LNHDA, CDR2 SQIVND (reference sequence). Losses at the gene ends were 7 bases for V and 0 bases for J; bases not matched to a gene: 2. This CDR3 spans 15 amino acids. In DNA form, the CDR3 reads TGTGCCAGTACCACTAGCGGGAGCTCCTACAATGAGCAGTTCTTC. Translation gives CASTTSGSSYNEQFF. Filled out from reference TRBV19 and TRBJ2-1, the complete variable domain reads DGGITQSPKYLFRKEGQNVTLSCEQNLNHDAMYWYRQDPGQGLRLIYYSQIVNDFQKGDIAEGYSVSREKKESFPLTVTSAQKNPTAFYLCASTTSGSSYNEQFFGPGTRLTVL.

As DNA, the CDR3 is TGTGCCAGCAGCTTGGCCCTAGCGGGACACCAAGAGACCCAGTACTTC. This encodes CASSLALAGHQETQYF. The genes are TRBV5-4 and TRBJ2-5, with TRBD2 matching over 9 bases. Germline CDR1 is SGHNT and CDR2 is YYREEE (reference sequence). CDR3 size: 16 residues. The V and J ends lost 0 bases and 0 bases, in that order; junction bases with no gene match: 3.